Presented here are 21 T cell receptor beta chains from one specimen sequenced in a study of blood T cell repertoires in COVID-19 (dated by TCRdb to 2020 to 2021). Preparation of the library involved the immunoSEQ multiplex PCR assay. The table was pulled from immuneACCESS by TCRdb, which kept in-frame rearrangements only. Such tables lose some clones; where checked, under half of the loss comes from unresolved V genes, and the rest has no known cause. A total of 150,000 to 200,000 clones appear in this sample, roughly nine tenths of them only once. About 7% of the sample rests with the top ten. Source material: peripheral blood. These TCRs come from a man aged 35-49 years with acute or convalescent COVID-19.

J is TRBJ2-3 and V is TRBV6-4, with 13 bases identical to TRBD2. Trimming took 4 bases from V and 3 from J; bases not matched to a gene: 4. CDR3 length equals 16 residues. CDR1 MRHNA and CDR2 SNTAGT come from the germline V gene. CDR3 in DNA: TGTGCCAGCAGTGGTCCGGGACTAGCGGGAACAGATACGCAGTATTTT. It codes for CASSGPGLAGTDTQYF.

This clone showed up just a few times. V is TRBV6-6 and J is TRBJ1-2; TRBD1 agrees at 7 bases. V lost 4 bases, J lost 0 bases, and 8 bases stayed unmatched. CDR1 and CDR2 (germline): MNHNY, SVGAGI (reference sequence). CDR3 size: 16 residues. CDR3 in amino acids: CASSSPQGNTNYGYTF. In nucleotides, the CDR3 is TGTGCCAGCAGTTCCCCACAGGGGAATACTAACTATGGCTACACCTTC.

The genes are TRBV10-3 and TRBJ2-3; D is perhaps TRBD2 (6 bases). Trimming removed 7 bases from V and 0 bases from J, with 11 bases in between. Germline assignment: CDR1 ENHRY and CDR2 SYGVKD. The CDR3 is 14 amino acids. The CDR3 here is CAIKEGISTDTQYF. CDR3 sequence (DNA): TGTGCCATCAAGGAGGGGATTAGCACAGATACGCAGTATTTT.

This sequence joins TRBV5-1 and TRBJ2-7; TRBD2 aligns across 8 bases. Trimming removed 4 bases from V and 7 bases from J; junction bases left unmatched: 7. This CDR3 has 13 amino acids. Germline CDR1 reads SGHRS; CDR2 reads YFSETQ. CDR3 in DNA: TGCGCCAGCAGCCTACTAGCGGCGGGGGAGCAGTACTTC. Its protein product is CASSLLAAGEQYF.

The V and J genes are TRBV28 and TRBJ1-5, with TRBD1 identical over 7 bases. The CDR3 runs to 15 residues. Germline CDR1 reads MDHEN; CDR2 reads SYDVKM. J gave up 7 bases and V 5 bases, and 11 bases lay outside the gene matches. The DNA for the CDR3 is TGTGCCAGCAGTCCCACATACAGGGGACCGCAGCCCCAGCATTTT. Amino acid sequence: CASSPTYRGPQPQHF.

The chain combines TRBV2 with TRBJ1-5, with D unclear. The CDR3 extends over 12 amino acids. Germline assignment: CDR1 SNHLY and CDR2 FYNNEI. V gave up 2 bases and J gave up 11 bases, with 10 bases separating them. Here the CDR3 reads CASSEQQGAQHF. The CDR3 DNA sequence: TGTGCCAGCAGTGAACAGCAAGGAGCCCAGCATTTT. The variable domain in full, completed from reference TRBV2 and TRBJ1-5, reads EPEVTQTPSHQVTQMGQEVILRCVPISNHLYFYWYRQILGQKVEFLVSFYNNEISEKSEIFDDQFSVERPDGSNFTLKIRSTKLEDSAMYFCASSEQQGAQHFGDGTRLSIL.

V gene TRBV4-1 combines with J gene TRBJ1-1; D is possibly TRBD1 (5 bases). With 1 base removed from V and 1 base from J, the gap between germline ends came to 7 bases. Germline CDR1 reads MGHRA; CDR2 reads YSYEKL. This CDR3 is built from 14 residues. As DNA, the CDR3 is TGCGCCAGCAGCCAAGGGGGCCCGAACACTGAAGCTTTCTTT. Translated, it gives CASSQGGPNTEAFF.

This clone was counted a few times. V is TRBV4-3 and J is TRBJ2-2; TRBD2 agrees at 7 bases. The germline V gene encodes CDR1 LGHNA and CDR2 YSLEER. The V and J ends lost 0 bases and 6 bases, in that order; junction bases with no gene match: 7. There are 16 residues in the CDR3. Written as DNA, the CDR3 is TGCGCCAGCAGCCAAGACGGGGGGAACCGGGCCGGGGAGCTGTTTTTT. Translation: CASSQDGGNRAGELFF.

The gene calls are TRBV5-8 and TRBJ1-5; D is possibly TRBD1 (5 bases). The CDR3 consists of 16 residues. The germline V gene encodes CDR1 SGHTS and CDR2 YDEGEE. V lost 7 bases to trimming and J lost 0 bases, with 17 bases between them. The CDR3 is CASAGFRGYSNQPQHF. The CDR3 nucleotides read TGTGCCAGCGCAGGCTTTCGGGGGTATAGCAATCAGCCCCAGCATTTT.

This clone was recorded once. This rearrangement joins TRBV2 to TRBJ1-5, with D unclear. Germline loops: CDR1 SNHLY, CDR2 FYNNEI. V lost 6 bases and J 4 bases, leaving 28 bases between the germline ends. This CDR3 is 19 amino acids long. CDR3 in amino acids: CASRNWRRWANVWNQPQHF. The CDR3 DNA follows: TGTGCCAGCAGGAATTGGAGGAGATGGGCCAACGTGTGGAATCAGCCCCAGCATTTT. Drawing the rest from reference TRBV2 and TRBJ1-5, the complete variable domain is EPEVTQTPSHQVTQMGQEVILRCVPISNHLYFYWYRQILGQKVEFLVSFYNNEISEKSEIFDDQFSVERPDGSNFTLKIRSTKLEDSAMYFCASRNWRRWANVWNQPQHFGDGTRLSIL.

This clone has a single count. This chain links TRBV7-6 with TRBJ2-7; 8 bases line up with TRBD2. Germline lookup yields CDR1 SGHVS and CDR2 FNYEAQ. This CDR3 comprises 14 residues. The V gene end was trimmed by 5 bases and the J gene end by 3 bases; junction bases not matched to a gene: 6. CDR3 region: CASSLGGASYEQYF. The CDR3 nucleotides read TGTGCCAGCAGCCTCGGGGGGGCTAGCTACGAGCAGTACTTC.

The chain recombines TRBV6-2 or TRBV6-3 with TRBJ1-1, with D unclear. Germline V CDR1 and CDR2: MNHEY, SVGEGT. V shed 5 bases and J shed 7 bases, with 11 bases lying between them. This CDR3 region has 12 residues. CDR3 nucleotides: TGTGCCAGCAGTAGCCGAGGTATTGAAGCTTTCTTT. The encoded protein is CASSSRGIEAFF.

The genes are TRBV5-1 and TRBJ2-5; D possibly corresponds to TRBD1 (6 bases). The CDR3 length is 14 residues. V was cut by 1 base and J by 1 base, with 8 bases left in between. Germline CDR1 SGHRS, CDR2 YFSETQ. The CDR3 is CASSLTGLQETQYF. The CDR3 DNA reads TGCGCCAGCAGCTTGACAGGGCTCCAAGAGACCCAGTACTTC.

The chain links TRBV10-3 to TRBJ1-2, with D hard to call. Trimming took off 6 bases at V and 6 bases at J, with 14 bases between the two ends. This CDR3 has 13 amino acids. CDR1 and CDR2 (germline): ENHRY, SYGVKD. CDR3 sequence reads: CAIRPEALDGYTF. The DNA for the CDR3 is TGTGCCATCAGGCCAGAGGCTTTAGATGGCTACACCTTC.

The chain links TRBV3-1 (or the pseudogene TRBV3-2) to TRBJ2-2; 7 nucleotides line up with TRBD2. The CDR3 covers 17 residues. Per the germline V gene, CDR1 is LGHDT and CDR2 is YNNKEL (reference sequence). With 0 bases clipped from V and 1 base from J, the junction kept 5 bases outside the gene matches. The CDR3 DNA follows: TGTGCCAGCAGCCAAGAGTGGGGCGGGGGGAACACCGGGGAGCTGTTTTTT. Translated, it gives CASSQEWGGGNTGELFF.

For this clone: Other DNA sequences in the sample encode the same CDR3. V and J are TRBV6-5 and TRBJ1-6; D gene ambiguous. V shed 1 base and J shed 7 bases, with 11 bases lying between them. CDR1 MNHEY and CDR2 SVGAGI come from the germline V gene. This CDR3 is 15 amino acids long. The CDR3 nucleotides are TGTGCCAGCAGTTACTTCGCAGGCCTCAATTCACCCCTCCACTTT. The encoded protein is CASSYFAGLNSPLHF.

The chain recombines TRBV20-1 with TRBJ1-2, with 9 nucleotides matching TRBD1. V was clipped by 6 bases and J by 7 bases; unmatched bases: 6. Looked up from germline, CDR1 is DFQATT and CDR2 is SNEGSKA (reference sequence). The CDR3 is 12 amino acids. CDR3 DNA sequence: TGCAGTGCCAGTACAGGGGGCGGTGGCTACACCTTC. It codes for CSASTGGGGYTF.

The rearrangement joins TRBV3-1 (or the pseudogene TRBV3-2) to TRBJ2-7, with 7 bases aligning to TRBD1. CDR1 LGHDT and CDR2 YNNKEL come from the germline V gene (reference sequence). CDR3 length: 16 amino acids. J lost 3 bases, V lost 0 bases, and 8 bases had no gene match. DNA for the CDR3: TGTGCCAGCAGCCAAGATCTACAGGGGCCCGTCTACGAGCAGTACTTC. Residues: CASSQDLQGPVYEQYF.

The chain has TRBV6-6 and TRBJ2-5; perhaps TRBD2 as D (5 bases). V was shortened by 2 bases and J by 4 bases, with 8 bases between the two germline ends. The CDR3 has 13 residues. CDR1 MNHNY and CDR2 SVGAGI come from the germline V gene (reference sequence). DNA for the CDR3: TGTGCCAGCAGTTACGGACTGGGAGAGACCCAGTACTTC. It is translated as CASSYGLGETQYF.

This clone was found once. For the CDR3, the DNA is TGTGCCAGCAGCCTAGCTACCCCGGGACACAACTATGGCTACACCTTC. It yields the protein CASSLATPGHNYGYTF. The chain employs TRBV3-1 (or the pseudogene TRBV3-2) and TRBJ1-2; TRBD1 is a possible D gene (6 bases). The CDR3 totals 16 residues. Germline V CDR1 and CDR2: LGHDT, YNNKEL (reference sequence). The germline V and J ends were trimmed by 4 bases and 2 bases, with 17 bases remaining between them.

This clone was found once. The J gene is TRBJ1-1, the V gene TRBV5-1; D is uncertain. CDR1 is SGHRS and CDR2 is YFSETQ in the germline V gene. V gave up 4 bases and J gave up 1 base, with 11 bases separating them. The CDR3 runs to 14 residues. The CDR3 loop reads CASSTRVGNTEAFF. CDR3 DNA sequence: TGCGCCAGCAGCACTAGGGTAGGGAACACTGAAGCTTTCTTT.